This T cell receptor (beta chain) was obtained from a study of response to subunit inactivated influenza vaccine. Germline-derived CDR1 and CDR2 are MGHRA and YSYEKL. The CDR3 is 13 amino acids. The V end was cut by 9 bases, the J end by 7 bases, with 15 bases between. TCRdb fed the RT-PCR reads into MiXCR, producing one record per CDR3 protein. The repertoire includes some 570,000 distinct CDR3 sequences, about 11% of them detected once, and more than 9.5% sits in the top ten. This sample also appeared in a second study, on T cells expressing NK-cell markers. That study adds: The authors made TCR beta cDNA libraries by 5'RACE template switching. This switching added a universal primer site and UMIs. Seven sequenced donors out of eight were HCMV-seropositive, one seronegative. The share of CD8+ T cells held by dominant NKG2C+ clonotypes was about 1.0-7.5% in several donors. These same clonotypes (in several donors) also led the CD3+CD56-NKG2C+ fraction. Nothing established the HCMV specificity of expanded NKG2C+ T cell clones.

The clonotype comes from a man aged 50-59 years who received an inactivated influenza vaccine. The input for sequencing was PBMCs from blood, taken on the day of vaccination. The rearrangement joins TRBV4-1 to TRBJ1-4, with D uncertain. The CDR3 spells CASYSGLFEKLFF. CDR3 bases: TGCGCCAGTTACAGTGGGTTATTTGAAAAACTGTTTTTT.